This T cell receptor (beta chain) was documented in a study of cytomegalovirus exposure and HLA in healthy donors. General observations from the study: A missense DCLRE1C variant was associated with V- and J-gene trimming of TCR beta chains in a later analysis, and an independent cohort replicated the association. In an earlier analysis, most TCR beta V segments were productive about 87% or about 30% of the time.

The PCR had 60 Vbeta and 13 Jbeta primers. Authors' processing steps: Counted up in a later analysis, unique TCR beta chains came to around 80 million, with around 9.9 million shared. Clones were sequenced by immunoSEQ multiplex PCR, and TCRdb holds only the in-frame ones, with some missing. For V, J and clone size, that table is used; D and trimming come from the DNA. Of about 170,000 clones in the sample, about 62% were seen once. For this clone: Its antigen is currently unknown.

Germline lookup yields CDR1 SGHTA and CDR2 FQGNSA. V was pared by 4 bases and J by 6 bases, with 11 bases of the junction left unmatched. The CDR3 runs to 18 residues. V gene TRBV7-2 combines with J gene TRBJ2-1; 14 nucleotides match TRBD2. The sample comprised PBMCs. This clonotype originated in a man aged 40-50 years in good health and CMV-seronegative. CDR3 nucleotide sequence: TGTGCCAGCAGCTCCCCGGGACTAGCGGGAGTTCTTGGCAATGAGCAGTTCTTC. Translating it yields CASSSPGLAGVLGNEQFF.